The clone carrying this T cell receptor (beta chain) appeared once. Sequenced by immunoSEQ multiplex PCR; TCRdb stores in-frame clones only, minus some. This sample yields 37,000 or so clones, of which 82% are seen a single time; around 19% belongs to the top ten. The data stem from a study of PD-L1 blockade in urothelial cancer. For the study at large: A median roughly 150,000 T cells were found in blood samples.

Per germline, CDR1 MNHEY and CDR2 SVGAGI. V gave up 5 bases and J gave up 7 bases, with 14 bases separating them. The CDR3 sequence is 14 residues long. The J gene is TRBJ1-4, the V gene TRBV6-5, with D unclear. The source is a man in his 60s with urothelial cancer. The sequencing here drew on PBMCs, taken around atezolizumab (anti-PD-L1) treatment. CDR3 DNA: TGTGCCAGCAGTACGTCACGAGAAAGTGAAAAACTGTTTTTT. It translates to CASSTSRESEKLFF.